The clone carrying this T cell receptor beta chain was observed a handful of times. Trimming removed 3 bases from V and 1 base from J, with 10 bases in between. Germline V CDR1 and CDR2: MNHNS, SASEGT. The CDR3 length is 15 residues. This sample was taken from a study of OX40 agonist ivuxolimab in advanced cancers. Some clones are missing from TCRdb's copy, which holds only in-frame ones; the method was immunoSEQ multiplex PCR. The table has tens of thousands of clones, around 90% seen once. Specimen: CD4+ or CD8+ T cells sorted from blood, collected in a trial of the OX40 agonist ivuxolimab. This sequence joins TRBV6-1 and TRBJ1-5; D is possibly TRBD1 (5 bases). The sequence was obtained from an adult with an advanced solid tumor such as melanoma, head and neck, liver or kidney cancer. The DNA of the CDR3 is TGTGCCAGCAGTGACTTAAGACAGAGCAATCAGCCCCAGCATTTT. Translation: CASSDLRQSNQPQHF.